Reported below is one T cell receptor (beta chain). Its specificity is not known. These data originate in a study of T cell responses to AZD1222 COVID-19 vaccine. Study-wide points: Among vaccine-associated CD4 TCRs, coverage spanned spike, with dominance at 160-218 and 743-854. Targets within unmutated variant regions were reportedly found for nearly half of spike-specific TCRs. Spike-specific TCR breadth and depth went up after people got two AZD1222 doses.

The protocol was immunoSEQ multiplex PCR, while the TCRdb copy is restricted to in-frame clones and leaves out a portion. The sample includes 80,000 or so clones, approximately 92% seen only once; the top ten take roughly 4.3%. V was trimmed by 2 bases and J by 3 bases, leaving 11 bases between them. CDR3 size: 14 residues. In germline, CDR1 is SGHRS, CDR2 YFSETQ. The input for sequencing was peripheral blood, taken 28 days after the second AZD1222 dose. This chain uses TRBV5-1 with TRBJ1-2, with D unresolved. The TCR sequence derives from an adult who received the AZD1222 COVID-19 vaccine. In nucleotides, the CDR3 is TGCGCCAGCAGCTTTAACGACCCGCACTATGGCTACACCTTC. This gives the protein CASSFNDPHYGYTF.